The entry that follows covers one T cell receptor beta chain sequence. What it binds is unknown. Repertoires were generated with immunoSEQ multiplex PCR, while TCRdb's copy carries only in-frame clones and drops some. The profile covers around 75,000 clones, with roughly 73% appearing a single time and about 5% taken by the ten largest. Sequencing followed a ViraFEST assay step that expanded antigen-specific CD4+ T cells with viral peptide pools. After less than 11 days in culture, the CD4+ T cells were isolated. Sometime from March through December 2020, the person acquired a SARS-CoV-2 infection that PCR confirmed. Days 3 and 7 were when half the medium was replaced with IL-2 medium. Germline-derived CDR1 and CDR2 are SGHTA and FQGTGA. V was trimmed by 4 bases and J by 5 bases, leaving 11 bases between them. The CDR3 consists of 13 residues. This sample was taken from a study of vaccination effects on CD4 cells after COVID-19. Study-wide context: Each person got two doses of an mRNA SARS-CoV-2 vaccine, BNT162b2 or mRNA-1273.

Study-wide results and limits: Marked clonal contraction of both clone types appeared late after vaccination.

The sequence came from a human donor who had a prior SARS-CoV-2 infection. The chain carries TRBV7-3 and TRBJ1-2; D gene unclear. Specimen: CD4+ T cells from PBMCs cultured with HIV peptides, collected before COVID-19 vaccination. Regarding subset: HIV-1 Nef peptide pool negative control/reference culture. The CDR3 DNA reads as TGTGCCAGCAGCTCAATCAAGGAATATGGCTACACCTTC. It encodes CASSSIKEYGYTF.